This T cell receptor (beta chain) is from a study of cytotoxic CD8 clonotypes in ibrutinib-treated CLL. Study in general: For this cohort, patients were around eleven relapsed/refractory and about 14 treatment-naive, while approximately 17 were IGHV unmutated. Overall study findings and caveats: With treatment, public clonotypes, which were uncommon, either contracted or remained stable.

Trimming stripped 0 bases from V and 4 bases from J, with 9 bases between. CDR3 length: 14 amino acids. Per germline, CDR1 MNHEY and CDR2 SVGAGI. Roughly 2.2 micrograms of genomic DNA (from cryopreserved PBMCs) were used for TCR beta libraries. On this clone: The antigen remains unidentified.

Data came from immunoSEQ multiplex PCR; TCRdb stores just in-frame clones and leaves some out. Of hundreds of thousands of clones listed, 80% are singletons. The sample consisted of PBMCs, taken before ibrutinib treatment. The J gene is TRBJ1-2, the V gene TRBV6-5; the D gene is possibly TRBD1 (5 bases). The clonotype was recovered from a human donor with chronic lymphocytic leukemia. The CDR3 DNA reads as TGTGCCAGCAGTTACTCGTGGGGCGGCTATGGCTACACCTTC. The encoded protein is CASSYSWGGYGYTF.